Sequencing of this T cell receptor (beta chain) was carried out in a study of blood T cell repertoires in COVID-19. Turning to the study itself: From the United States, Italy and Spain came samples of acute and convalescent COVID-19.

Germline CDR1 KGHDR, CDR2 SFDVKD. V was shortened by 4 bases and J by 0 bases, with 11 bases between the two germline ends. This CDR3 comprises 15 residues. Original methodology: By means of reference gene primer amplification, nucleated cell counts were estimated. Assay used: immunoSEQ multiplex PCR; TCRdb lists only in-frame clones, some missing. The DNA was the basis for D and trimming; V, J and clone size are from that table. The sample carries over 400,000 clones, 80% to 90% recorded once. The J gene is TRBJ2-5, the V gene TRBV24-1, with D perhaps TRBD2 (6 bases). The sequencing input was peripheral blood. This TCR was recovered from a woman between 25 and 40 years old with active or convalescent COVID-19. Here the CDR3 DNA reads TGTGCCACCAGTGACAGCCGGGACTACCAAGAGACCCAGTACTTC. Amino acids: CATSDSRDYQETQYF.